This TCR beta chain was observed in a study of T cell changes during pregnancy in multiple sclerosis. Assay: immunoSEQ multiplex PCR; the TCRdb copy retains only in-frame clones and omits some. The table includes 35,000 to 50,000 clones, roughly 89% detected once. This CDR3 comprises 16 residues. Germline lookup yields CDR1 MDHEN and CDR2 SYDVKM. Trimming cost V 6 bases and J 1 base, with 17 bases left between them. The TCR comes from a female donor with multiple sclerosis, enrolled in a pregnancy study. The source was CD4+ T cells from peripheral blood mononuclear cells, collected in the first trimester of pregnancy. This chain joins TRBV28 and TRBJ2-3; D is undetermined. Here the CDR3 reads CASRSRRALGTDTQYF. The CDR3, as DNA: TGTGCCAGCAGGTCCCGGAGAGCTCTGGGCACAGATACGCAGTATTTT.